A single sample gave rise to the 5 T cell receptor beta chains below, sequenced in a study of T cells in Graves' hyperthyroidism and ophthalmopathy (dated by TCRdb to between 2018 and 2021). The library was obtained by multiplex PCR. The instrument given in TCRdb is Illumina HiSeq 2000. The TCR beta CDR3 regions were amplified from RNA transcripts. A first-round RT-PCR of the TCR CDR3 used the HTBI primer set with the Qiagen OneStep RT-PCR kit. The public reads were run again by TCRdb, first through fastp at Q25 and then through MiXCR, and only productive beta chains were kept. Here each entry gathers all rows of one CDR3 protein and keeps the most common genes and DNA. Here the sample has 650,000 to 700,000 distinct CDR3 sequences; 17% occur a single time. The ten largest clones represent about a sixth of the sample. The material sequenced was blood. These receptors were obtained from a man aged 45 to 65 with Graves' hyperthyroidism.

The rearrangement links TRBV19 to TRBJ2-1; tentative D call: TRBD2 (5 bases). The ends were cut back, 1 base at V and 6 bases at J, with 7 bases in the middle. The CDR3 runs 13 residues. Germline loops: CDR1 LNHDA, CDR2 SQIVND (reference sequence). The DNA of the CDR3 is TGTGCCAGTAGTATAGCCCGGGGCAATGAGCAGTTCTTC. Its protein is CASSIARGNEQFF.

This clonotype showed up many times. The chain has TRBV30 and TRBJ2-7; D gene ambiguous. This CDR3 is built from 14 residues. Trimming left V 2 bases short and J 6 bases short, with 17 bases between. The germline gives CDR1 GTSNPN, CDR2 SVGIG (reference sequence). The CDR3 DNA sequence: TGTGCCTGGAGTTTCGGCAGACGACCTTCCGAGCAGTACTTC. Its translation is CAWSFGRRPSEQYF.

Ten or more counts support this clonotype. This rearrangement joins TRBV12-3 or TRBV12-4 to TRBJ1-2; D is ambiguous. V was shortened by 3 bases and J by 8 bases, with 10 bases between the two germline ends. The CDR3 contains 12 residues. The CDR3 reads CASSFQSGGYTF. CDR3 nucleotides: TGTGCCAGCAGTTTTCAGTCTGGGGGCTACACCTTC.

The V and J genes are TRBV30 and TRBJ1-3, with a tentative D call TRBD1 (5 bases). The CDR3 extends over 15 amino acids. Per the germline V gene, CDR1 is GTSNPN and CDR2 is SVGIG (reference sequence). V lost 2 bases to trimming and J lost 0 bases, with 11 bases between them. The CDR3 coding sequence is TGTGCCTGGAGTATCGCCGGGGGCTCTGGAAACACCATATATTTT. Protein sequence: CAWSIAGGSGNTIYF. The variable domain in full, completed from reference TRBV30 and TRBJ1-3, reads SQTIHQWPATLVQPVGSPLSLECTVEGTSNPNLYWYRQAAGRGLQLLFYSVGIGQISSEVPQNLSASRPQDRQFILSSKKLLLSDSGFYLCAWSIAGGSGNTIYFGEGSWLTVV.

This clonotype appeared many times. The rearrangement joins TRBV2 to TRBJ2-7; TRBD2 matches 10 bases. J was trimmed by 1 base and V by 2 bases; bases with no gene match: 5. The V gene's germline CDR1 is SNHLY and CDR2 FYNNEI. There are 16 residues in the CDR3. Here the CDR3 reads CASSETMTSGSYEQYF. The DNA of the CDR3 is TGTGCCAGCAGTGAAACTATGACTAGCGGGTCCTACGAGCAGTACTTC.